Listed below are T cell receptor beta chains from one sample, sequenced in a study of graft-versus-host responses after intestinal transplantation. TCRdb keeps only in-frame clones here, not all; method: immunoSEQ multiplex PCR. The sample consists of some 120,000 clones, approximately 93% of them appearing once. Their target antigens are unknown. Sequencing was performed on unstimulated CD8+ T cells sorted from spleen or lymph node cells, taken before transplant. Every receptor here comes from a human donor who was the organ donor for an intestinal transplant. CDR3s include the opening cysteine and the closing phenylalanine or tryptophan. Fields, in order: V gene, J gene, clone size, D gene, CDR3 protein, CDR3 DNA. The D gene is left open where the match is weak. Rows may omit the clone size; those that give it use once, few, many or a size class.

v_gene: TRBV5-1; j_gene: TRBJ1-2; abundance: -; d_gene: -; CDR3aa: CASSWDGQYGYTF; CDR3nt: TGCGCCAGCAGCTGGGACGGGCAATATGGCTACACCTTC
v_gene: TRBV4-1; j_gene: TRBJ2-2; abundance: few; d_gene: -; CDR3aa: CASSQESGRTGELFF; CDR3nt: TGCGCCAGCAGCCAAGAATCTGGCAGGACCGGGGAGCTGTTTTTT
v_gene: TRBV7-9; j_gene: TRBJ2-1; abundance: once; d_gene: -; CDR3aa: CASSPTGLSYNEQFF; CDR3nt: TGTGCCAGCAGCCCCACGGGACTCTCCTACAATGAGCAGTTCTTC
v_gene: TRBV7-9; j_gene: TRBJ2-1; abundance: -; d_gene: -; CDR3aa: CASSLGENEQFF; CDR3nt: TGTGCCAGCAGCTTAGGGGAAAATGAGCAGTTCTTC
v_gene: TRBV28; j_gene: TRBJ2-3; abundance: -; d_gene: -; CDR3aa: CASTTGTRTQYF; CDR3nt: TGTGCCAGCACAACCGGGACCCGTACGCAGTATTTT
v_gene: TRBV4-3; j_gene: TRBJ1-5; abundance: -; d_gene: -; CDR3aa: CASSQVVAGSPPQHF; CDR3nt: TGCGCCAGCAGCCAGGTTGTGGCAGGGTCTCCGCCCCAGCATTTT
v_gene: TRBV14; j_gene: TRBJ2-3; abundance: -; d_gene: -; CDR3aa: CASSQEANRITDTQYF; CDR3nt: TGTGCCAGCAGCCAAGAAGCCAACAGGATCACAGATACGCAGTATTTT
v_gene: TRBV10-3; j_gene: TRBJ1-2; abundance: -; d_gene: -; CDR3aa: CAISGLYGYTF; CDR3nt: TGTGCCATCAGTGGGCTCTATGGCTACACCTTC
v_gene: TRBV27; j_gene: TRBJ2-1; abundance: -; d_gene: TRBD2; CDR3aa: CASSIGTSGRYEQFF; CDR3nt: TGTGCCAGCAGTATCGGGACTAGCGGGAGGTATGAGCAGTTCTTC
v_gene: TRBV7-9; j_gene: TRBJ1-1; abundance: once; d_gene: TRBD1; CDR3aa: CASSFDRATEAFF; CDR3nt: TGTGCCAGCAGCTTCGACAGGGCCACTGAAGCTTTCTTT
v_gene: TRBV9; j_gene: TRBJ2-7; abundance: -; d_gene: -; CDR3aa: CASSVGDLPYEQYF; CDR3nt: TGTGCCAGCAGCGTAGGCGACTTACCCTACGAGCAGTACTTC
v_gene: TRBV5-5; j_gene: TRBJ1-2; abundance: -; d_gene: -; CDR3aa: CASSLDDYGYTF; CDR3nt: TGTGCCAGCAGCTTGGATGACTATGGCTACACCTTC
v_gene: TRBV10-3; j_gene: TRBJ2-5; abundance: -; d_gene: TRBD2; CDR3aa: CAISQGTSGPQETQYF; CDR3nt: TGTGCCATCAGCCAAGGGACTAGCGGCCCCCAAGAGACCCAGTACTTC
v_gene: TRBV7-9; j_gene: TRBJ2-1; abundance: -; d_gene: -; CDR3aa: CASSSSLSYNEQFF; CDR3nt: TGTGCCAGCAGCTCGAGTCTTTCCTACAATGAGCAGTTCTTC
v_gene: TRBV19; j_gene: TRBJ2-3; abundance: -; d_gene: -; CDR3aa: CASRSGADTQYF; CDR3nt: TGTGCCAGTCGCTCGGGGGCAGATACGCAGTATTTT
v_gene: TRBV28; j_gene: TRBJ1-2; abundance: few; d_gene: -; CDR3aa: CASSLSRQNYGYTF; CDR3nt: TGTGCCAGCAGTTTAAGTCGACAGAACTATGGCTACACCTTC
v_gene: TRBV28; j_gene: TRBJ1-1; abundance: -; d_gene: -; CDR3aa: CASSLPGNTEAFF; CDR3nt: TGTGCCAGCAGTTTACCAGGGAACACTGAAGCTTTCTTT
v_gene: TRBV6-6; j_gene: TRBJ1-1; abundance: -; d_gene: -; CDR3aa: CASSYRWHTEAFF; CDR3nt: TGTGCCAGCAGTTACAGGTGGCACACTGAAGCTTTCTTT
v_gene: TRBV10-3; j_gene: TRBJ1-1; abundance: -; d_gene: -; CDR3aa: CATYSGPLEGTEAFF; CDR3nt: TGTGCCACCTACTCCGGGCCCCTGGAGGGCACTGAAGCTTTCTTT
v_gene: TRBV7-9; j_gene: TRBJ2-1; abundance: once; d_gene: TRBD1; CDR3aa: CASSFRQGITRTPVLF; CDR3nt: TGTGCCAGCAGCTTCAGACAGGGAATCACCCGGACGCCAGTGCTCTTC
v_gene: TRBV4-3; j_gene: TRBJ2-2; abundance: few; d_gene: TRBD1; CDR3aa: CASSHLDRDTGELFF; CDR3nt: TGCGCCAGCAGCCATCTCGACAGGGACACCGGGGAGCTGTTTTTT
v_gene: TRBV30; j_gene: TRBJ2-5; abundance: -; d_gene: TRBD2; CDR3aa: CAWESGTSGQETQYF; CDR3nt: TGTGCCTGGGAGTCCGGGACTAGCGGCCAAGAGACCCAGTACTTC
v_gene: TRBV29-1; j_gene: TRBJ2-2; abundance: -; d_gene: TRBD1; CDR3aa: CSARHRGLYTGELFF; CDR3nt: TGCAGCGCCAGACACAGGGGGCTGTACACCGGGGAGCTGTTTTTT
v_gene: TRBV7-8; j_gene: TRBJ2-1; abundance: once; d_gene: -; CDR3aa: CASSLSAGSLGEQFF; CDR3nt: TGTGCCAGCAGCTTATCGGCGGGATCTCTGGGTGAGCAGTTCTTC
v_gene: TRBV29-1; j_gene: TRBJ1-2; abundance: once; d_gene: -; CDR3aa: CSVVTGLYGYTF; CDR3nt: TGCAGCGTTGTCACAGGTCTATATGGCTACACCTTC
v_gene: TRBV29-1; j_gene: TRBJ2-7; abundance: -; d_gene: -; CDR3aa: CSVGRTHYEQYF; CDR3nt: TGCAGCGTTGGGCGGACCCACTACGAGCAGTACTTC
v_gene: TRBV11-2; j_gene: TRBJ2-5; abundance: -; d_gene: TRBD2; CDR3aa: CASSLGLAGGRGETQYF; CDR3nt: TGTGCCAGCAGCTTAGGGCTAGCGGGAGGGAGGGGAGAGACCCAGTACTTC
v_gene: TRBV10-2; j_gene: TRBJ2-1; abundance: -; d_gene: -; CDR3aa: CASSEGGPSVPYNEQFF; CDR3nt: TGCGCCAGCAGTGAGGGGGGACCTTCTGTCCCCTACAATGAGCAGTTCTTC
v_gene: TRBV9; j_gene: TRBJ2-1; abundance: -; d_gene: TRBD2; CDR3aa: CASSSGREPRHEQFF; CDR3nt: TGTGCCAGCAGCTCGGGGCGGGAGCCCCGGCATGAGCAGTTCTTC